This T cell receptor (beta chain) derives from a study of blood T cell repertoires in COVID-19. Method: immunoSEQ multiplex PCR; TCRdb's copy keeps in-frame clones and lacks some. The sample contains under 150,000 clones, more than 80% of which appear only once. From germline, CDR1 is SGHTA and CDR2 FQGTGA. Trimming left V 2 bases short and J 4 bases short, with 12 bases between. The CDR3 spans 15 residues. The sequenced sample was peripheral blood. This TCR was sampled from a human donor with acute or convalescent COVID-19. The donor label of this sample is uncertain. The chain is built from TRBV7-3 and TRBJ2-1; weak D call: TRBD2 (5 bases). CDR3 in DNA: TGTGCCAGCAGCTTAGTCGCGGGCGGGTACAATGAGCAGTTCTTC. Translating gives CASSLVAGGYNEQFF.